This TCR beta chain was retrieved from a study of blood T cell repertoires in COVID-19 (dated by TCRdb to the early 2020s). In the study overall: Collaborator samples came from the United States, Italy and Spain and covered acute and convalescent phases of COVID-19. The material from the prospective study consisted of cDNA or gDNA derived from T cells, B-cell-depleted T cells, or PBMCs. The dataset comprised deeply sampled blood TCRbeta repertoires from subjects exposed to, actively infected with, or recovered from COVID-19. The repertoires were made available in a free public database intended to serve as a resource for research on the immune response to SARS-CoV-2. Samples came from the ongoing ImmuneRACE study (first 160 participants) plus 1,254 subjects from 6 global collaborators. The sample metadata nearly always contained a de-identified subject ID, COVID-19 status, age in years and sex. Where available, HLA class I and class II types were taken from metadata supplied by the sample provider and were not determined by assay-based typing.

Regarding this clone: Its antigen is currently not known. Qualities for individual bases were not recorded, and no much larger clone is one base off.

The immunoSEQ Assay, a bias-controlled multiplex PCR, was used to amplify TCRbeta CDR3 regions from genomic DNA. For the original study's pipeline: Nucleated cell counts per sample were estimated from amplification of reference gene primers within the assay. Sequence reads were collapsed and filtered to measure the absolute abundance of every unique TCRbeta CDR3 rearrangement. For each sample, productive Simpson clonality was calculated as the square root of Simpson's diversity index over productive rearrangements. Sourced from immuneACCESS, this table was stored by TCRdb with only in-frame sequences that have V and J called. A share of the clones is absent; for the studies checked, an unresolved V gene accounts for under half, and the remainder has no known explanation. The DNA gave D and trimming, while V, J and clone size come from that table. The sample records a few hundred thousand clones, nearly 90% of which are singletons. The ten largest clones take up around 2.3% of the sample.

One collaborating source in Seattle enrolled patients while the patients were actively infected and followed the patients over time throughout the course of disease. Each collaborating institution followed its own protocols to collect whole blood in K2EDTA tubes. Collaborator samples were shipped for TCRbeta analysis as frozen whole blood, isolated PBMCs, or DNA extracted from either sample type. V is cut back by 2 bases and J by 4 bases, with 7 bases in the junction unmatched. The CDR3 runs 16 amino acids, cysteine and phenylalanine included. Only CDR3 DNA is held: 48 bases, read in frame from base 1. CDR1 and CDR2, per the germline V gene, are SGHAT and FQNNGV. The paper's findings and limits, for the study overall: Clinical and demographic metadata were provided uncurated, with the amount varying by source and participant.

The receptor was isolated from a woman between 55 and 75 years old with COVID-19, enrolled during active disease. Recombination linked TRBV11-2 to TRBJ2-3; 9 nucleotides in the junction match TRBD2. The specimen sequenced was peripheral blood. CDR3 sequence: CASSLRGGAQADTQYF. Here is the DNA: TGTGCCAGCAGCTTACGCGGGGGGGCCCAGGCAGATACGCAGTATTTT.